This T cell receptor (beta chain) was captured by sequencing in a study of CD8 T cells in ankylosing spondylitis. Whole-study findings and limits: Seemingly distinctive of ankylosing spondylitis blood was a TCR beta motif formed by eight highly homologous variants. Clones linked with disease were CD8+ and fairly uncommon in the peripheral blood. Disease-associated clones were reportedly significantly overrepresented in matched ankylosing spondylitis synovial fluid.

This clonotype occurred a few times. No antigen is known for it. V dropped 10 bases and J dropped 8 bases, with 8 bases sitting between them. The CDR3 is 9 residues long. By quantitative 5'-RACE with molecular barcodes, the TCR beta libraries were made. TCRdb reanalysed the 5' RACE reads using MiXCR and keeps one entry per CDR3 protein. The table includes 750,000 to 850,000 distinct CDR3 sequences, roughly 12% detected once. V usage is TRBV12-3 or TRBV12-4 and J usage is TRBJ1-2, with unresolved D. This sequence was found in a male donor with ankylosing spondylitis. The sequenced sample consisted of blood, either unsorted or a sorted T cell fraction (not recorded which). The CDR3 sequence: CAIEEGYTF. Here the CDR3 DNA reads TGTGCCATCGAAGAGGGCTACACCTTC.